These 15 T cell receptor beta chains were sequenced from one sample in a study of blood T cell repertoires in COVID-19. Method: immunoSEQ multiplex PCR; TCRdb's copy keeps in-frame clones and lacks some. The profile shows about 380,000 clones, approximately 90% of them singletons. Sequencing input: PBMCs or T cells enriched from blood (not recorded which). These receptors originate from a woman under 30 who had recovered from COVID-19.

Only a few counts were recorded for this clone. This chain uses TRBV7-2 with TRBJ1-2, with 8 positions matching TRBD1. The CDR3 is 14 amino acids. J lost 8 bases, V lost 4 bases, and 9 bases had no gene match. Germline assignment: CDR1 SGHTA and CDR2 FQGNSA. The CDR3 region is CASSSDRGPFGYTF. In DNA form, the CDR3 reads TGTGCCAGCAGCTCCGACAGGGGTCCCTTCGGCTACACCTTC.

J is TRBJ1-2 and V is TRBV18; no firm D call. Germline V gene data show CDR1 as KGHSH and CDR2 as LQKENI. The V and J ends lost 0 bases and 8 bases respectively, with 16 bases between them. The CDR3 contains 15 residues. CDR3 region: CASSPPGSSFGGYTF. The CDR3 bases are TGTGCCAGCTCACCACCCGGGTCCTCCTTCGGGGGCTACACCTTC.

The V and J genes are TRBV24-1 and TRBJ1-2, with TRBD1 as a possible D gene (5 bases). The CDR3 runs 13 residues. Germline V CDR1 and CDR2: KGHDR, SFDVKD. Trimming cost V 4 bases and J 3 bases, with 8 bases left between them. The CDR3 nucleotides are TGTGCCACCAGTGAGGGGCCCGACTATGGCTACACCTTC. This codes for CATSEGPDYGYTF.

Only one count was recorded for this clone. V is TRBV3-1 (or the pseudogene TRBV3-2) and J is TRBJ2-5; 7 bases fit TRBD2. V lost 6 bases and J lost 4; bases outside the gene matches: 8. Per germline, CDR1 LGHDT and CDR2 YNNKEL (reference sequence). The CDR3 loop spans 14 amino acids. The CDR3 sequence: CASSQGGGGETQYF. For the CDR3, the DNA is TGTGCCAGCAGTCAGGGCGGGGGTGGAGAGACCCAGTACTTC.

Written as DNA, the CDR3 is TGTGCCAGCTCACCACGTATCCAGGGGGCGGTTGGCTACACCTTC. The encoded protein is CASSPRIQGAVGYTF. V usage is TRBV18 and J usage is TRBJ1-2; 8 bases are shared with TRBD1. CDR1 and CDR2 from the germline V gene are KGHSH and LQKENI. Trimming took 1 base from V and 7 from J; bases not matched to a gene: 8. The CDR3 is 15 residues long.

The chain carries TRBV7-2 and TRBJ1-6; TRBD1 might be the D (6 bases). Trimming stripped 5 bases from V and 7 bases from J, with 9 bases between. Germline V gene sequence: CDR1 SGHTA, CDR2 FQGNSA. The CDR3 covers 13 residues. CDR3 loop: CASSAQGNSPLHF. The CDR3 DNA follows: TGTGCCAGCAGCGCCCAGGGGAATTCACCCCTCCACTTT. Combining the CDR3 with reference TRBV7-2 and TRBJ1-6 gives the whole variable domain GAGVSQSPSNKVTEKGKDVELRCDPISGHTALYWYRQSLGQGLEFLIYFQGNSAPDKSGLPSDRFSAERTGGSVSTLTIQRTQQEDSAVYLCASSAQGNSPLHFGNGTRLTVT.

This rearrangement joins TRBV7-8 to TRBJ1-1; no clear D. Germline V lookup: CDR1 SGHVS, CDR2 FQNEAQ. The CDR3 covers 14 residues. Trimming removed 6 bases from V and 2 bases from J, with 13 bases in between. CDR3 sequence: CASSFRTGNTEAFF. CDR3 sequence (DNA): TGTGCCAGCAGTTTTCGGACTGGAAACACTGAAGCTTTCTTT.

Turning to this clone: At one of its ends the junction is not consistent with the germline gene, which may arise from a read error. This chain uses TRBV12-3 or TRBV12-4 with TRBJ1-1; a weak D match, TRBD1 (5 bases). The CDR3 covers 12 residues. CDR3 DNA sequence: TGTGTCAGCGTTTCGGGGGGTACTGAAGCTTTCTTT. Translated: CVSVSGGTEAFF.

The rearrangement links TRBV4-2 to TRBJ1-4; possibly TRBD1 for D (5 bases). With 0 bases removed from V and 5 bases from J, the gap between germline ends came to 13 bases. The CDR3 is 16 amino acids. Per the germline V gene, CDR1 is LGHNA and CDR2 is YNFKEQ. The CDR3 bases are TGTGCCAGCAGCCAAGATTGGGGCAGGGCGAATGAAAAACTGTTTTTT. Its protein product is CASSQDWGRANEKLFF.

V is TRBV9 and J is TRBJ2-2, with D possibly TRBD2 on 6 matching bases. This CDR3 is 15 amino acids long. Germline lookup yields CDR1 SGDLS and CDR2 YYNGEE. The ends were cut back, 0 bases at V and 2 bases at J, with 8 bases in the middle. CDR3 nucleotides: TGTGCCAGCAGCGTAGGGGACTCCAACACCGGGGAGCTGTTTTTT. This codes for CASSVGDSNTGELFF.

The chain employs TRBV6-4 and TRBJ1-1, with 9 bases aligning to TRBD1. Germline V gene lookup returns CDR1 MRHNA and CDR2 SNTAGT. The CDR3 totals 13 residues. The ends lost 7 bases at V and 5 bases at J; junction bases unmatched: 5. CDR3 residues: CASTPDRGTEAFF. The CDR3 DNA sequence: TGTGCCAGCACCCCGGACAGGGGAACTGAAGCTTTCTTT.

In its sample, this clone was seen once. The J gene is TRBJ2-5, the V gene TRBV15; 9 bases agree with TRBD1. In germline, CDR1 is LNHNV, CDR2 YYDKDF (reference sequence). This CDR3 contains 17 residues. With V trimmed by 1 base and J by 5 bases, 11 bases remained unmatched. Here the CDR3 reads CATSRVPRDRVDETQYF. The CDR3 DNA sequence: TGTGCCACCAGCAGAGTTCCCCGGGACAGGGTGGATGAGACCCAGTACTTC.

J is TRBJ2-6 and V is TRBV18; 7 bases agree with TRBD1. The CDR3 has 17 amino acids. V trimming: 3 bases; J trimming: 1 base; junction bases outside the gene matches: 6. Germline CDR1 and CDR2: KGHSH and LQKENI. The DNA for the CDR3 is TGTGCCAGCTCACCCAGAGAGGGGGCGTCTGGGGCCAACGTCCTGACTTTC. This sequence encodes CASSPREGASGANVLTF.

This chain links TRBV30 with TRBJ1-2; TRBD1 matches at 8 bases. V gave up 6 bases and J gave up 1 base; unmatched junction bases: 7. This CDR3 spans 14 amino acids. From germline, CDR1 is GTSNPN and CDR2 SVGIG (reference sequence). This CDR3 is CACPPGQVNYGYTF. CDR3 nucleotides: TGTGCCTGCCCCCCGGGACAGGTTAACTATGGCTACACCTTC. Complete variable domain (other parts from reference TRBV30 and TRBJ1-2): SQTIHQWPATLVQPVGSPLSLECTVEGTSNPNLYWYRQAAGRGLQLLFYSVGIGQISSEVPQNLSASRPQDRQFILSSKKLLLSDSGFYLCACPPGQVNYGYTFGSGTRLTVV.

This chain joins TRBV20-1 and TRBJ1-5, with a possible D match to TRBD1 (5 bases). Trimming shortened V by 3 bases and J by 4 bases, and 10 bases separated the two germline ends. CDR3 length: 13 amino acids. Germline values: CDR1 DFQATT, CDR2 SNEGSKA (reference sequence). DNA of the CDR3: TGCAGTGCTAGTTGGGGGGGAAATCAGCCCCAGCATTTT. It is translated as CSASWGGNQPQHF.